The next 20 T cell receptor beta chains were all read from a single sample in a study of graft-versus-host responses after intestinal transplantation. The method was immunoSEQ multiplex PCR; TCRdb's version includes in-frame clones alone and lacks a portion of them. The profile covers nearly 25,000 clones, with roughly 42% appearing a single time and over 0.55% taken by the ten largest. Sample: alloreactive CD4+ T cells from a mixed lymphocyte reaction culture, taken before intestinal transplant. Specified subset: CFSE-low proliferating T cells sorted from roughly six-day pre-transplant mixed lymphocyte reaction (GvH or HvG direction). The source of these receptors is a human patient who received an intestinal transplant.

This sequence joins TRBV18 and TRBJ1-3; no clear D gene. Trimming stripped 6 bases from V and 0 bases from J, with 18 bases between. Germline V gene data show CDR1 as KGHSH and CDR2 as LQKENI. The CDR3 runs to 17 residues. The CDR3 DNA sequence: TGTGCCAGCTCGGAGCCCGGATATCTATACTCTGGAAACACCATATATTTT. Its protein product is CASSEPGYLYSGNTIYF.

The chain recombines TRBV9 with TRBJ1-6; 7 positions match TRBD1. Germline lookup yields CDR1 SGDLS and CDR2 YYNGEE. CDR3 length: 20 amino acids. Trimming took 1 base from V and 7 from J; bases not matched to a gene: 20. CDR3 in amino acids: CASSVSRGTWTGSGNSPLHF. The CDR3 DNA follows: TGTGCCAGCAGCGTAAGTAGGGGAACCTGGACAGGCTCCGGCAATTCACCCCTCCACTTT.

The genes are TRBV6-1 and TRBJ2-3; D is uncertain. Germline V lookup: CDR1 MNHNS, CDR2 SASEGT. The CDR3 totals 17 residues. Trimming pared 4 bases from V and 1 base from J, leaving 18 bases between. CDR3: CASSVLTVRSGTDTQYF. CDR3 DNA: TGTGCCAGCAGTGTGTTGACCGTTAGGAGTGGCACAGATACGCAGTATTTT.

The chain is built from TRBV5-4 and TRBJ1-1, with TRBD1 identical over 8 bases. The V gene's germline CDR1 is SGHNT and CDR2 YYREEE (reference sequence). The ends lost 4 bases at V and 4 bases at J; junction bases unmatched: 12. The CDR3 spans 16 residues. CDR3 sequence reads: CASSPQGQGASTEAFF. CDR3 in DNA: TGTGCCAGCAGCCCCCAAGGGCAGGGGGCAAGCACTGAAGCTTTCTTT.

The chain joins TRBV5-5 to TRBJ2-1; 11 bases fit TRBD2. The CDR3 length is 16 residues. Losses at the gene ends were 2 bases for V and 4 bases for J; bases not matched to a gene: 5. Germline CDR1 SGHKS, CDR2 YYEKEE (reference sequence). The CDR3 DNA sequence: TGTGCCAGCAGCTTTTTCGGGACTAGCGGTTACAATGAGCAGTTCTTC. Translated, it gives CASSFFGTSGYNEQFF.

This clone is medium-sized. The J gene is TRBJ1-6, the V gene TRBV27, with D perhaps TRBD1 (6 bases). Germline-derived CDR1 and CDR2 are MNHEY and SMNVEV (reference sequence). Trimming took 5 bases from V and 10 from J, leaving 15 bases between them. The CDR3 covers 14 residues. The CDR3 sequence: CASSNSGVGSPLHF. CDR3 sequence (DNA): TGTGCCAGCAGTAACTCAGGGGTAGGGTCACCCCTCCACTTT.

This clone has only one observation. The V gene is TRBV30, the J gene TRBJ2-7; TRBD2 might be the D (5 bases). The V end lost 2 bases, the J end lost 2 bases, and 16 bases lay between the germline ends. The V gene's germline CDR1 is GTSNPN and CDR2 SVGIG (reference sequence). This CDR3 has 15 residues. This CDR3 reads CAWSPLGILPYEQYF. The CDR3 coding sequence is TGTGCCTGGAGTCCACTCGGGATTTTGCCCTACGAGCAGTACTTC.

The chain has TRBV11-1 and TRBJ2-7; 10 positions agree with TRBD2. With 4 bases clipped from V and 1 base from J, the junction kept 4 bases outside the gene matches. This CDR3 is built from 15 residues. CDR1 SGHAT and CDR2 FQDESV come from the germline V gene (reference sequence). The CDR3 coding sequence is TGTGCCAGCAGCTGGGGTAGCGGGGGGTCCTACGAGCAGTACTTC. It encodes CASSWGSGGSYEQYF.

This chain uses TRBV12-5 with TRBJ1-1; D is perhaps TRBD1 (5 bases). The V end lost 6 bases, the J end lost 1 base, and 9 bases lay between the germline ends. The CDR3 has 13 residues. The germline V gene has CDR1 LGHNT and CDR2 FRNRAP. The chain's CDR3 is CASGPGGNTEAFF. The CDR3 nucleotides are TGTGCTAGTGGCCCCGGGGGGAACACTGAAGCTTTCTTT.

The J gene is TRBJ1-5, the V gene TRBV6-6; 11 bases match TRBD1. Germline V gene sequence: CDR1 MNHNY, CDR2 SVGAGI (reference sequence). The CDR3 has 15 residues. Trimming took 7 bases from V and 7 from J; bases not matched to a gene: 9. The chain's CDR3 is CASTDRDRGRQPQHF. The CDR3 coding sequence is TGTGCCAGCACCGACCGGGACAGGGGGAGGCAGCCCCAGCATTTT.

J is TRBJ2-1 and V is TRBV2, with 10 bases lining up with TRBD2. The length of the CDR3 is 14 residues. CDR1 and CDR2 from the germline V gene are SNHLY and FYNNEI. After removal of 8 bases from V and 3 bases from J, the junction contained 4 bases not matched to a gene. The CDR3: CASHSGGHYNEQFF. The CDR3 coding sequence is TGTGCCAGCCATAGCGGGGGGCACTACAATGAGCAGTTCTTC.

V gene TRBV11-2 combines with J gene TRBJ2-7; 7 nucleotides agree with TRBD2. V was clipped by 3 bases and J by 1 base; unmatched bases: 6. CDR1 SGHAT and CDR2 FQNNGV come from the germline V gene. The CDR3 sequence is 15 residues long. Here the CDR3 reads CASSLSASGSYEQYF. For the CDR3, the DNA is TGTGCCAGCAGCTTGTCCGCTAGCGGTTCCTACGAGCAGTACTTC. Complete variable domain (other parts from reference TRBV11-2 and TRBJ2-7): EAGVAQSPRYKIIEKRQSVAFWCNPISGHATLYWYQQILGQGPKLLIQFQNNGVVDDSQLPKDRFSAERLKGVDSTLKIQPAKLEDSAVYLCASSLSASGSYEQYFGPGTRLTVT.

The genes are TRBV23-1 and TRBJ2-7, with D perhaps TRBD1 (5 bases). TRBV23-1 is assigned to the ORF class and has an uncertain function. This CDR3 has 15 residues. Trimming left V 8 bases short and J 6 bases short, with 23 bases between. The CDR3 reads CASARMSPRAGEQYF. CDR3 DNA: TGCGCCAGCGCGAGGATGTCGCCCAGGGCCGGCGAGCAGTACTTC.

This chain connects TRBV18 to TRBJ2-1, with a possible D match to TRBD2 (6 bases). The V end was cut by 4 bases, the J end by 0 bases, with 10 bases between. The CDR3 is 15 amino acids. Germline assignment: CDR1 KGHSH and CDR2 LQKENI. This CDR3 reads CASSLVEGSYNEQFF. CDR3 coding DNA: TGTGCCAGCTCACTGGTGGAGGGCTCCTACAATGAGCAGTTCTTC.

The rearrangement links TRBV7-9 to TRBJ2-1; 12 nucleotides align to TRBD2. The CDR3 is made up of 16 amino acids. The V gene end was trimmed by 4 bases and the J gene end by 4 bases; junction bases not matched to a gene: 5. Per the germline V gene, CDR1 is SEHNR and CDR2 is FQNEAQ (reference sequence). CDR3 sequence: CASSSPGLAGYNEQFF. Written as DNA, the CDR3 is TGTGCCAGCAGCTCCCCAGGACTAGCGGGGTACAATGAGCAGTTCTTC. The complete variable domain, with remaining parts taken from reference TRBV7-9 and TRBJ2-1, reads DTGVSQNPRHKITKRGQNVTFRCDPISEHNRLYWYRQTLGQGPEFLTYFQNEAQLEKSRLLSDRFSAERPKGSFSTLEIQRTEQGDSAMYLCASSSPGLAGYNEQFFGPGTRLTVL.

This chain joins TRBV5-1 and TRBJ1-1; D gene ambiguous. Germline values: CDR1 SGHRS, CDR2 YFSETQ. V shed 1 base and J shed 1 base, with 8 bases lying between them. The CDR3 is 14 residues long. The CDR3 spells CASSLLQQNTEAFF. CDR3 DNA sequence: TGCGCCAGCAGCTTGTTACAGCAGAACACTGAAGCTTTCTTT.

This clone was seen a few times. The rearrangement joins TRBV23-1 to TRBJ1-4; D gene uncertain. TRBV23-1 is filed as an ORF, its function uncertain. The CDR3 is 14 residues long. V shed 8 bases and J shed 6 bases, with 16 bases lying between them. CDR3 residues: CASPRWARHEKLFF. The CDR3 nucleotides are TGCGCCAGCCCCCGGTGGGCCCGGCATGAAAAACTGTTTTTT.

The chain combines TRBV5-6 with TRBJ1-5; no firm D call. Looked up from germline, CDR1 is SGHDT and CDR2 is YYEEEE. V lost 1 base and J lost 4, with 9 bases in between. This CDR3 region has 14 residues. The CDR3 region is CASSLQQRNQPQHF. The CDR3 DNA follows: TGTGCCAGCAGCTTGCAACAGAGAAATCAGCCCCAGCATTTT.

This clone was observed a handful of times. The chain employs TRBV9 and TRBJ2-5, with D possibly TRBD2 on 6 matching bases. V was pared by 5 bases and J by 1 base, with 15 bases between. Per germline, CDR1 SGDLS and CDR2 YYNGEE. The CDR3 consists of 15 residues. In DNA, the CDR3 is TGTGCCAGCAGACGCGGGACCGACACCCAAGAGACCCAGTACTTC. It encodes CASRRGTDTQETQYF.

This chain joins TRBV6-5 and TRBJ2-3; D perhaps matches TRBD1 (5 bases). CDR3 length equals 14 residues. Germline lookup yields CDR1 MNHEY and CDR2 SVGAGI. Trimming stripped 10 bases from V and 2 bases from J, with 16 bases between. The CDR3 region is CATRTAGHTDTQYF. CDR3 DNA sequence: TGTGCCACCAGGACGGCAGGGCACACAGATACGCAGTATTTT.